The clone carrying this TCR beta chain was observed a single time. V lost 0 bases to trimming and J lost 3 bases; unmatched junction nucleotides: 1. The CDR3 sequence is 14 residues long. Germline CDR1 KGHSH, CDR2 LQKENI. The data were taken from a study of blood T cell repertoires in COVID-19. The assay was immunoSEQ multiplex PCR, and TCRdb's table has in-frame clones only and misses some. The data hold some 200,000 clones, with around 81% observed a single time. This receptor was obtained from a man aged 40-50 years who had recovered from COVID-19. The sequenced sample was PBMCs or T cells enriched from blood (not recorded which). The rearrangement uses TRBV18 and TRBJ2-5; 7 bases fit TRBD2. CDR3 coding DNA: TGTGCCAGCTCACCACCCGGGGGGAAAGAGACCCAGTACTTC. It encodes CASSPPGGKETQYF.